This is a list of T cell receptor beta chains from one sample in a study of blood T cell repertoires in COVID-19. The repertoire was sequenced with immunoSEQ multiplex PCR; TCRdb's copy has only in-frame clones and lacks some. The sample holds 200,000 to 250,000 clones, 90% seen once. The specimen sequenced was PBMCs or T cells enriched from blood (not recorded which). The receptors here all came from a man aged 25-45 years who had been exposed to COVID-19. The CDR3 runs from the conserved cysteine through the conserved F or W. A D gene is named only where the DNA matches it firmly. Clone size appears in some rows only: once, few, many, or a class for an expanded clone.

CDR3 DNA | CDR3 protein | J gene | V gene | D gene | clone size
TGTGCCAGCCAGGGGGGATGGGCAGATACGCAGTATTTT | CASQGGWADTQYF | TRBJ2-3 | TRBV19 | - | -
TGTGCCAGCAGCTTGGTCGGGGGAAATAGCAATCAGCCCCAGCATTTT | CASSLVGGNSNQPQHF | TRBJ1-5 | TRBV5-5 | - | -
TGTGCCAGCAGCCCGGGAGGAGATGGTGGTGAAAAACTGTTTTTT | CASSPGGDGGEKLFF | TRBJ1-4 | TRBV7-2 | - | -
TGCGCCAGCAGCCGCTTTGGGGAGAATGAGCAGTTCTTC | CASSRFGENEQFF | TRBJ2-1 | TRBV4-1 | - | -
TGTGCCAGCAGCCTTTTGGAGACGGGGAATGGCTACACCTTC | CASSLLETGNGYTF | TRBJ1-2 | TRBV7-9 | - | -
TGCGCCAGCAGCCAAGGGGATGGGAGGATCGAAAAACTGTTTTTT | CASSQGDGRIEKLFF | TRBJ1-4 | TRBV4-1 | - | once
TGTGCCAGCAGCCGACTAGGTGGGACAGGGCGAAATGGCTACACCTTC | CASSRLGGTGRNGYTF | TRBJ1-2 | TRBV14 | TRBD1 | -
TGTGCCAGCAGCCGGGACACCTACCCTAATTCACCCCTCCACTTT | CASSRDTYPNSPLHF | TRBJ1-6 | TRBV7-6 | - | -
TGCACCAGCAGCCAAGGACAGGGGGTTTCCTACGAGCAGTACTTC | CTSSQGQGVSYEQYF | TRBJ2-7 | TRBV1 | - | few
TGTGCCAGCAGCCCCTCTCCGGGACAGCAAGAGACCCAGTACTTC | CASSPSPGQQETQYF | TRBJ2-5 | TRBV9 | TRBD1 | -
TGTGCCAGCAGGTACTACGAGTCTAGCACAGATACGCAGTATTTT | CASRYYESSTDTQYF | TRBJ2-3 | TRBV2 | - | -
TGCGCCAGCAGTGAAACCCCGGGACACCTGGCCTACAATGAGCAGTTCTTC | CASSETPGHLAYNEQFF | TRBJ2-1 | TRBV10-2 | - | -
TGTGCCAGCAGTCGGGGGGGCCCCTATGGCTACACCTTC | CASSRGGPYGYTF | TRBJ1-2 | TRBV6-2/TRBV6-3 | - | -
TGCAGCGTTGGCGGGGCAGGCTCCAATCAGCCCCAGCATTTT | CSVGGAGSNQPQHF | TRBJ1-5 | TRBV29-1 | - | -
TGTGCCAGCAGTGGATCTTGGGGGGGGGCAAGTAGAAGTTCACCCCTCCACTTT | CASSGSWGGASRSSPLHF | TRBJ1-6 | TRBV2 | - | -
TGTGCCAGCAGCTTAGCACTGGGCAATCAGCCCCAGCATTTT | CASSLALGNQPQHF | TRBJ1-5 | TRBV7-6 | - | -
TGTGCCAGCAGTTTAAAGGGAGGCACAGATACGCAGTATTTT | CASSLKGGTDTQYF | TRBJ2-3 | TRBV6-4 | - | -
TGCGCCAGCAGCCAAGAGGCGGACTCCTACGAGCAGTACTTC | CASSQEADSYEQYF | TRBJ2-7 | TRBV4-1 | - | -
TGTGCCAGCAGTGAATCGGACAGTTCCACAGATACGCAGTATTTT | CASSESDSSTDTQYF | TRBJ2-3 | TRBV2 | - | -
TGTGCCAGCTCCGGTAGAGATAATTCACCCCTCCACTTT | CASSGRDNSPLHF | TRBJ1-6 | TRBV18 | - | -
TGTGCCAGCAGACACCGGGACAGGGTGTTCTACGAGCAGTACTTC | CASRHRDRVFYEQYF | TRBJ2-7 | TRBV2 | TRBD1 | -
TGTGCTAGTGGTTTGGTACTGGGAGGCGACACCGGGGAGCTGTTTTTT | CASGLVLGGDTGELFF | TRBJ2-2 | TRBV12-5 | - | -
TGTGCCTGGAGTGTAAGTCGTAGCGGGTACACCGGGGAGCTGTTTTTT | CAWSVSRSGYTGELFF | TRBJ2-2 | TRBV30 | TRBD2 | -
TGCGCCAGCAGCCAACCGGGCGGGACCGAAGCTTTCTTT | CASSQPGGTEAFF | TRBJ1-1 | TRBV4-1 | - | -
TGTGCCAGCAGCTTGGATCAGGGGGTAGCGGGGGAGACCCAGTACTTC | CASSLDQGVAGETQYF | TRBJ2-5 | TRBV5-4 | - | -
TGTGCCAGCAGTAAAACAGGGGGTTGGGATCAGCCCCAGCATTTT | CASSKTGGWDQPQHF | TRBJ1-5 | TRBV6-5 | TRBD1 | -
TGTGCCAGCAGTTCTGAGCGGGGGGGCCTAAAGACCCAGTACTTC | CASSSERGGLKTQYF | TRBJ2-5 | TRBV28 | TRBD2 | -
TGTGCCAGCAGTGAACCCGGGTTGAACACTGAAGCTTTCTTT | CASSEPGLNTEAFF | TRBJ1-1 | TRBV25-1 | - | -
TGTGCCAGCAGTGAATTGGAGCTCTCTGGAAACACCATATATTTT | CASSELELSGNTIYF | TRBJ1-3 | TRBV2 | - | -
TGTGTCAGAAGCTTAGGGGGGACAGGGTCCGGAAACACCATATATTTT | CVRSLGGTGSGNTIYF | TRBJ1-3 | TRBV7-5 | - | -
TGTGCCAGCAGTGAACTGGCAGGGAATAACAATGAGCAGTTCTTC | CASSELAGNNNEQFF | TRBJ2-1 | TRBV6-1 | - | -
TGTGCCAGCAGCCACGAACAGGGCTTTCAAGCTAACTATGGCTACACCTTC | CASSHEQGFQANYGYTF | TRBJ1-2 | TRBV7-9 | - | few
TGTGCCAGCAGCTTACACCCCGGGGGCAATCAGCCCCAGCATTTT | CASSLHPGGNQPQHF | TRBJ1-5 | TRBV5-4 | - | many
TGTGCCTGGAACATCGGGACAGCAAATTCACCCCTCCACTTT | CAWNIGTANSPLHF | TRBJ1-6 | TRBV30 | TRBD1 | -
TGTGCCAGCAGTTTAGGCGGGTCTGCTAAACAGCCCCAGCATTTT | CASSLGGSAKQPQHF | TRBJ1-5 | TRBV28 | - | -
TGTGCCTGGAGTGTGGAGTTTGAGCAGTACTTC | CAWSVEFEQYF | TRBJ2-7 | TRBV30 | - | -
TGCGCCAGCAGCTTGTGGGCGTACACCGGGGAGCTGTTTTTT | CASSLWAYTGELFF | TRBJ2-2 | TRBV5-1 | - | once
TGCAGCGTTGAGACCCGAACGGATGGAGCTGAAGCTTTCTTT | CSVETRTDGAEAFF | TRBJ1-1 | TRBV29-1 | - | -
TGCGCCAGCAGCTTGGCGGGAACAAGGGTGAGTGAGCAGTTCTTC | CASSLAGTRVSEQFF | TRBJ2-1 | TRBV5-1 | - | -
TGTGCCTGGGGAGGGGGAGATGGTTCACCCCTCCACTTT | CAWGGGDGSPLHF | TRBJ1-6 | TRBV30 | - | -
TGTGCCAGCAGTTTATGGACAGGGTCGCGGGAGACCCAGTACTTC | CASSLWTGSRETQYF | TRBJ2-5 | TRBV27 | TRBD1 | -
TGTGCCAGCAGCTTAGGGGACAGGGGGCCGACTACCATATATTTT | CASSLGDRGPTTIYF | TRBJ1-3 | TRBV7-6 | TRBD1 | -
TGTGCCAGCAGTCCTAGCGGGGGGGCTCGGAATGAGCAGTTCTTC | CASSPSGGARNEQFF | TRBJ2-1 | TRBV2 | TRBD2 | -
TGCGCCAGCAGCTACAGGGTAGGGGACACTGAAGCTTTCTTT | CASSYRVGDTEAFF | TRBJ1-1 | TRBV5-1 | - | -
TGTGCCAGCAGTTTGGGCGACAGGGGGTCCTACGAGCAGTACTTC | CASSLGDRGSYEQYF | TRBJ2-7 | TRBV7-8 | TRBD1 | -